The 22 T cell receptor beta chains below were found in one sample sequenced in a study of response to subunit inactivated influenza vaccine (dated by TCRdb to 2017 to 2018). Library preparation employed RT-PCR. Sequencing used an Illumina HiSeq 2500. TCRdb passed the public sequencing reads through fastp at Q25 and MiXCR, retaining productive beta sequences. Each CDR3 protein gets just one entry, which takes the most common genes and DNA from the rows behind it. Here the sample has about 700,000 distinct CDR3 sequences; around 13% occur a single time. Clones ranked in the top ten supply around 7% of the sample. This sample comprised PBMCs from blood, obtained around 14 days before vaccination. These receptors were collected from a man between 45 and 60 years old who received an inactivated influenza vaccine. Donor details come from another sample of the same person, matched by shared clones.

The chain joins TRBV7-9 to TRBJ2-2; a weak D match, TRBD1 (5 bases). The CDR3 is 17 residues long. Germline CDR1 reads SEHNR; CDR2 reads FQNEAQ (reference sequence). Trimming removed 5 bases at V and 5 bases at J, with 21 bases between. The CDR3 sequence is CASSLGADSRWTGELFF. The CDR3 DNA reads TGTGCCAGCAGCCTAGGGGCGGATTCCCGGTGGACCGGGGAGCTGTTTTTT.

In this sample, this clonotype turned up a few times. The CDR3 loop reads CASSLGGDRLNTEAFF. The CDR3 DNA reads as TGCGCCAGCAGCTTGGGGGGGGACAGACTGAACACTGAAGCTTTCTTT. The rearrangement links TRBV5-1 to TRBJ1-1; 7 nucleotides line up with TRBD1. Germline assignment: CDR1 SGHRS and CDR2 YFSETQ. This CDR3 is 16 amino acids long. With V trimmed by 0 bases and J by 0 bases, 5 bases remained unmatched.

The chain recombines TRBV20-1 with TRBJ2-5; D is uncertain. V was cut by 0 bases and J by 2 bases, with 10 bases left in between. Germline V gene lookup returns CDR1 DFQATT and CDR2 SNEGSKA (reference sequence). The CDR3 extends over 14 amino acids. DNA of the CDR3: TGCAGTGCTAGAGATTGGGCAGCTCAAGAGACCCAGTACTTC. Translating gives CSARDWAAQETQYF.

The chain links TRBV28 to TRBJ2-7; TRBD2 agrees at 8 bases. Germline V gene data show CDR1 as MDHEN and CDR2 as SYDVKM. This CDR3 is built from 14 residues. Losses at the gene ends were 2 bases for V and 7 bases for J; bases not matched to a gene: 7. The CDR3 loop is CASSLAGGLWEQYF. CDR3 nucleotides: TGTGCCAGCAGTTTAGCGGGGGGCTTATGGGAGCAGTACTTC.

Only a few counts were recorded for this clonotype. V is TRBV20-1 and J is TRBJ2-3, with 11 bases fitting TRBD2. Germline CDR1 DFQATT, CDR2 SNEGSKA (reference sequence). Unmatched junction bases numbered 3, after V lost 2 bases and J lost 2 bases. The CDR3 runs 15 residues. In DNA form, the CDR3 reads TGCAGTGCTAGACAACTAGCGGGGGACACAGATACGCAGTATTTT. Translating it yields CSARQLAGDTDTQYF.

Turning to this clonotype: This sequence may be a read error, since a much larger clone differs from it by one base. The chain recombines TRBV6-6 with TRBJ1-4; no firm D call. CDR3 length: 13 amino acids. Germline loops: CDR1 MNHNY, CDR2 SVGAGI (reference sequence). CDR3 in amino acids: CASSYHRDEKLVF. The CDR3, as DNA: TGTGCCAGCAGTTACCATCGCGATGAAAAACTGGTTTTT.

The chain links TRBV9 to TRBJ2-2; perhaps TRBD2 as D (6 bases). The CDR3 totals 15 residues. Trimming left V 2 bases short and J 3 bases short, with 11 bases between. Looked up from germline, CDR1 is SGDLS and CDR2 is YYNGEE. CDR3 in amino acids: CASSVNSGDTGELFF. DNA for the CDR3: TGTGCCAGCAGCGTTAATAGCGGTGACACCGGGGAGCTGTTTTTT.

In this sample, this clonotype turned up many times. The chain is built from TRBV5-6 and TRBJ2-7, with D perhaps given as TRBD1 or TRBD2 (5 bases each). This CDR3 comprises 16 residues. The V gene lost 4 bases and the J gene lost 2 bases, with 19 bases spanning the gap. Germline loops: CDR1 SGHDT, CDR2 YYEEEE. DNA for the CDR3: TGTGCCAGCAGCCGTCTGAACAGGCTGGGGGCCTACGAGCAGTACTTC. Translated: CASSRLNRLGAYEQYF.

This clonotype has a handful of counts. The J gene is TRBJ1-5, the V gene TRBV29-1; tentative D call: TRBD1 (5 bases). The germline CDR1 and CDR2 sequences are SQVTM and ANQGSEA. The CDR3 sequence is 15 residues long. V lost 5 bases and J lost 4, with 18 bases in between. Here the CDR3 DNA reads TGCAGCGTTTCTTACAGCCTTGGGGGTAATCAGCCCCAGCATTTT. Protein product: CSVSYSLGGNQPQHF.

This chain links TRBV6-5 with TRBJ2-7; no reliable D call. In germline, CDR1 is MNHEY, CDR2 SVGAGI. There are 13 residues in the CDR3. V lost 3 bases and J lost 2, with 8 bases in between. CDR3 bases: TGTGCCAGCAGTTATGCGATAACCTACGAGCAGTACTTC. Translated, it gives CASSYAITYEQYF.

The chain links TRBV29-1 to TRBJ2-3; TRBD1 is a possible D gene (7 bases). V was pared by 3 bases and J by 13 bases, with 23 bases between. The CDR3 runs to 14 residues. CDR1 is SQVTM, CDR2 ANQGSEA, per germline. The CDR3 DNA is TGCAGCGTTGACCAGAACGGGAGACAGGGCCGTGAGTATTTT. It yields the protein CSVDQNGRQGREYF.

The V gene is TRBV6-2 or TRBV6-3, the J gene TRBJ2-1; D remains ambiguous. Germline V gene sequence: CDR1 MNHEY, CDR2 SVGEGT. V dropped 2 bases and J dropped 10 bases, with 12 bases sitting between them. This CDR3 is built from 13 residues. The CDR3 here is CASSYLGAKEQFF. The DNA for the CDR3 is TGTGCCAGCAGTTACCTAGGAGCTAAAGAGCAGTTCTTC.

The chain recombines TRBV2 with TRBJ2-1; D call uncertain. Between the trimmed V and J ends, which lost 2 bases and 8 bases, there was a span of 16 bases. Germline V gene sequence: CDR1 SNHLY, CDR2 FYNNEI. The CDR3 consists of 15 residues. CDR3 amino acids: CASSENGARSDEQFF. CDR3 DNA: TGTGCCAGCAGTGAAAACGGAGCTCGCAGCGATGAGCAGTTCTTC. The full variable domain, its missing parts supplied by reference TRBV2 and TRBJ2-1, is EPEVTQTPSHQVTQMGQEVILRCVPISNHLYFYWYRQILGQKVEFLVSFYNNEISEKSEIFDDQFSVERPDGSNFTLKIRSTKLEDSAMYFCASSENGARSDEQFFGPGTRLTVL.

This clonotype was observed a few times. The chain carries TRBV20-1 and TRBJ2-2; D is uncertain. This CDR3 comprises 12 residues. V lost 5 bases, J lost 0 bases, and 4 bases lay in between. The germline gives CDR1 DFQATT, CDR2 SNEGSKA (reference sequence). In nucleotides, the CDR3 is TGCAGTGCTTTCCCGAACACCGGGGAGCTGTTTTTT. Translating it yields CSAFPNTGELFF.

Only a few counts were recorded for this clonotype. This chain links TRBV9 with TRBJ2-1, with D unclear. Per germline, CDR1 SGDLS and CDR2 YYNGEE. Deletions cut 4 bases from V and 4 bases from J, with 18 bases between. This CDR3 is built from 16 residues. The CDR3: CASSPLLNEWYNEQFF. In DNA, the CDR3 is TGTGCCAGCAGCCCCCTACTTAATGAGTGGTACAATGAGCAGTTCTTC.

The chain carries TRBV27 and TRBJ2-7; possible D gene TRBD1, 5 bases. Germline V gene lookup returns CDR1 MNHEY and CDR2 SMNVEV (reference sequence). The CDR3 spans 13 residues. V was trimmed by 5 bases and J by 3 bases, leaving 11 bases between them. CDR3 protein: CASSRTSNYEQYF. The CDR3 DNA reads TGTGCCAGCAGTCGGACAAGCAACTACGAGCAGTACTTC.

This clonotype was counted a few times. The V and J genes are TRBV7-9 and TRBJ2-1, with TRBD1 matching over 9 bases. The CDR3 loop spans 14 amino acids. Germline V gives CDR1 SEHNR, CDR2 FQNEAQ (reference sequence). V was pared by 5 bases and J by 9 bases, with 8 bases of the junction left unmatched. In nucleotides, the CDR3 is TGTGCCAGCAGCGATGGGACAGGGAAAATTGAGCAGTTCTTC. Protein: CASSDGTGKIEQFF.

This clonotype was seen a few times. The rearrangement joins TRBV4-2 to TRBJ2-3, with D perhaps matching TRBD1 (6 bases). This CDR3 region has 17 residues. CDR1 is LGHNA, CDR2 YNFKEQ, per germline. Between the trimmed V and J ends, which lost 0 bases and 2 bases, there was a span of 15 bases. The CDR3 nucleotides read TGTGCCAGCAGCCAAGATGTCGTGGGGGCCCTCACAGATACGCAGTATTTT. It yields the protein CASSQDVVGALTDTQYF.

V gene TRBV6-5 combines with J gene TRBJ1-2; TRBD1 might be the D (6 bases). Germline loops: CDR1 MNHEY, CDR2 SVGAGI. The CDR3 length is 12 residues. Trimming pared 2 bases from V and 7 bases from J, leaving 8 bases between. CDR3 protein: CASSYEGVGYTF. DNA of the CDR3: TGTGCCAGCAGTTACGAGGGGGTTGGCTACACCTTC.

This clonotype appeared a few times. The chain has TRBV15 and TRBJ2-3; 9 bases are a match to TRBD1. CDR1 is LNHNV and CDR2 is YYDKDF in the germline V gene (reference sequence). With V trimmed by 3 bases and J by 5 bases, 3 bases remained unmatched. The CDR3 runs to 14 residues. CDR3 sequence (DNA): TGTGCCACCAGCAGGATGACAGGGGGAGATACGCAGTATTTT. Its protein product is CATSRMTGGDTQYF. The full variable domain, in which reference TRBV15 and TRBJ2-3 provide the parts outside the CDR3, is DAMVIQNPRYQVTQFGKPVTLSCSQTLNHNVMYWYQQKSSQAPKLLFHYYDKDFNNEADTPDNFQSRRPNTSFCFLDIRSPGLGDTAMYLCATSRMTGGDTQYFGPGTRLTVL.

This clonotype was detected only a few times. Compared with germline, one end of the junction differs, possibly owing to a read error. The V and J genes are TRBV6-2 or TRBV6-3 and TRBJ2-7; either TRBD1 or TRBD2 may supply D (5 bases each). Germline-derived CDR1 and CDR2 are MNHEY and SVGEGT. The CDR3 spans 15 residues. CDR3: CASSYLGRTSHEQYF. The CDR3 region has the DNA TGTGCCAGCAGTTATCTGGGACGTACCTCCCACGAGCAGTACTTC.

The chain joins TRBV7-9 to TRBJ2-5, with TRBD1 identical over 7 bases. Per germline, CDR1 SEHNR and CDR2 FQNEAQ (reference sequence). The CDR3 totals 17 residues. V lost 5 bases to trimming and J lost 2 bases; unmatched junction nucleotides: 14. CDR3: CASSGFSRDSLQETQYF. The CDR3, as DNA: TGTGCCAGCAGCGGTTTTTCTAGGGACAGCCTTCAAGAGACCCAGTACTTC.